This T cell receptor beta chain came from a study of blood T cell repertoires in COVID-19. Across the whole study: The United States, Italy and Spain were the sources of the acute and convalescent COVID-19 samples. From T cells, B-cell-depleted T cells, or PBMCs came the material, which was cDNA or gDNA.

Authors' data handling: Cell counts per sample came from amplifying reference gene primers. Clones were read by immunoSEQ multiplex PCR, and TCRdb kept only the in-frame ones, dropping some. Clone size and the V and J calls come from that table; the DNA yielded D and trimming. The sample yields 150,000 to 200,000 clones, roughly 89% seen once. Enrollment of patients from Seattle took place during active infection, with longitudinal follow-up. The CDR3 runs to 15 residues. Losses at the gene ends were 6 bases for V and 8 bases for J; bases not matched to a gene: 10. Germline V gene lookup returns CDR1 SEHNR and CDR2 FQNEAQ (reference sequence).

The sample taken for sequencing was peripheral blood. The source of this sequence is a woman in her seventies with COVID-19, enrolled during active disease. The chain recombines TRBV7-9 with TRBJ2-1; 10 bases map to TRBD2. CDR3 in DNA: TGTGCCAGCAGTACCGGACTAGCGGTTTCGTATGAGCAGTTCTTC. This codes for CASSTGLAVSYEQFF.